This entry features one T cell receptor beta chain sequence. A second about 6 to 11 cycle PCR used barcoded and J-beta primers. MiXCR was run by TCRdb on the 5' RACE reads, yielding one entry per CDR3 protein. The sample holds over a million distinct CDR3 sequences; 20% to 25% are singletons and the top ten take around 0.75%. Germline V gene sequence: CDR1 SGHAT, CDR2 FQNNGV. The CDR3 has 15 residues. Trimming took 3 bases from V and 6 from J; bases not matched to a gene: 9. This record belongs to a study of blood T cells in healthy people across ages. These same data were also listed under a study on T cells of mothers and their children. From that study: The overlap seen between related mothers and children slightly exceeded that of unrelated pairs, though not significantly.

The chain carries TRBV11-2 and TRBJ2-3, with TRBD1 matching over 7 bases. This clonotype originated in a girl aged 2-15 years in good health. The sample was blood. The CDR3 sequence: CASSLIGQERDTQYF. The CDR3 nucleotides read TGTGCCAGCAGCTTGATAGGACAGGAAAGGGATACGCAGTATTTT.